This TCR beta chain came from a study of technical replicates of blood from a handful of donors. V trimming: 4 bases; J trimming: 13 bases; junction bases outside the gene matches: 4. CDR3 size: 12 residues. In germline, CDR1 is SGHAT, CDR2 FQNNGV. TCRdb keeps only in-frame clones here, not all; method: immunoSEQ multiplex PCR. Counted here are around 97,000 clones, about 95% occurring once; the ten biggest clones make up less than 0.4%. The sequencing input was T cells isolated from PBMCs. V and J are TRBV11-2 and TRBJ2-1; 10 bases are a match to TRBD2. The clonotype originates from a human donor in good health. DNA for the CDR3: TGTGCCAGCAGCTCTAGCGGGAGTCATCAGTTCTTC. The encoded protein is CASSSSGSHQFF.